This paragraph reports one TCR beta chain. A junction boundary mismatches the germline segment, possibly from a read error. The data originate from a study of blood T cells in healthy people across ages. As for the study in general: Per two T cells, about one barcoded beta molecule was captured through template switching.

Combining a sample-barcoded 5' primer with a J-beta primer mix, a second PCR ran for about 7 to 12 cycles. MiXCR was run by TCRdb on the 5' RACE reads, yielding one entry per CDR3 protein. The sample records about 1.5 million distinct CDR3 sequences, about 43% being singletons. The CDR3 consists of 14 residues. The germline V gene encodes CDR1 MGHDK and CDR2 SYGVNS. Sequenced sample: blood. This clonotype originated in a woman aged 18-30 years in good health. The chain couples TRBV25-1 to TRBJ1-2; tentative D call: TRBD1 (5 bases). Written as DNA, the CDR3 is TGTGCCAGCCTCCCTGTTGGGGCTAACTATGGCTGCACCTTC. Translating it yields CASLPVGANYGCTF.